This paragraph covers one T cell receptor beta chain sequence. The data stem from a study of blood T cell repertoires in COVID-19. TCRdb's copy holds only in-frame clones and misses some; the assay was immunoSEQ multiplex PCR. The table lists under 200,000 clones, around 88% of them singletons, with around 6% in the top ten. The CDR3 consists of 14 residues. Germline CDR1 reads SGHRS; CDR2 reads YFSETQ. V shed 4 bases and J shed 6 bases, with 14 bases lying between them. The receptor comes from a man aged 40-55 years with acute COVID-19. Sequenced material: PBMCs or T cells enriched from blood (not recorded which). The chain couples TRBV5-1 to TRBJ1-5; no clear D gene. Here the CDR3 DNA reads TGCGCCAGCAGCGCTGGTGCCGGGAGTCAGCCCCAGCATTTT. Translated: CASSAGAGSQPQHF.